This TCR beta chain was captured in a study of early T cells in non-severe SARS-CoV-2 infection. Across the whole study: Sequencing of unsorted whole blood was done on bulk RNA, leaving chains unpaired. Overall study findings and caveats: Reliance on VDJdb matching favored anti-spike CD8 responses; private and CD4 specificities were missed.

TCRdb called the 5' RACE reads again in MiXCR, with one record for every CDR3 protein. Of tens of thousands of distinct CDR3 sequences in the sample, roughly 15% are singletons; the top ten hold about 6%. Many counts were recorded for this clonotype. Its matching antigen is unknown. The germline gives CDR1 WSHSY, CDR2 SAAADI. The CDR3 has 11 amino acids. The V end lost 7 bases, the J end lost 6 bases, and 10 bases lay between the germline ends. J is TRBJ2-7 and V is TRBV10-2, with D hard to call. Sequencing was done on a sample of whole blood. The sequence derives from an adult who was a healthcare worker with PCR-confirmed SARS-CoV-2 infection or an uninfected control (not recorded which). Here the CDR3 DNA reads TGCGCCAGCACTTTTTCGGGCGAGCAGTACTTC. Protein: CASTFSGEQYF.